What follows describes a single TCR beta chain. Which antigen it targets is not known. No qualities accompany the bases; no much larger clone lies one base away. TCRbeta rearrangements were sequenced from genomic DNA using the immunoSEQ assay at survey resolution. Concerning the study's data processing: A lowest detectable productive clonotype frequency of 2.59 x 10-5 was observed in the TCR sequencing data. Analyses included only productive TCRbeta rearrangements, meaning complete and in-frame sequences. Simpson clonality, calculated in the immunoSEQ Analyzer version 3.0, was used as the measure of sample clonality. Based on frequency, clones were grouped as very rare, small, medium, large (1-20%) or hyperexpanded (>20%). OLGA 1.2.3 estimated generation probabilities, VDJtools produced V-gene circos plots, VDJdb was queried for specificities, and GLIPH identified CDR3 motifs. The immuneACCESS repertoire file appears here via TCRdb, limited to in-frame rearrangements. These files lack a portion of the clones; in checked studies, under half of the deficit traces to unresolved V genes, and the cause of the others is not known. The DNA gave D and trimming, while V, J and clone size come from that table. This sample gives around 30,000 clones in total; roughly 72% of them show up just once. Of the sample, 2% is held by the ten largest clones.

The data were obtained in a study of STAT5B mutations in CD4+ large granular lymphocyte leukemia (dated by TCRdb to between 2021 and 2023). Regarding the study in general: Among the healthy controls, the CDR3 'QG' motif was associated with a particular HLA allele. The TCRbeta repertoires of CD4+ T-cell large granular lymphocyte leukemia patients were compared with the TCRbeta repertoires of healthy blood donors. Flow cytometry on FACSCanto II or FACSVerse showed that the purified fractions were more than 95% pure among lymphocytes. Overall study results and their limits: Enrichment of TRBV06-family usage was observed among the top patient clones (8/27) relative to healthy controls (2/35). The data were not HLA-matched, and the higher clonality in CD4+ T-LGLL than in CD8+ T-LGLL could be due to the relatively small sample size. Each patient's main leukemic clonotypes were private, but roughly a quarter of these clonotypes showed up at low frequency in the non-leukemic repertoires of other patients. CD4-sorted patient repertoires appeared more clonal than healthy CD4+ repertoires, and this difference persisted after removing the putative leukemic clones.

Relative to germline, V is missing 5 bases and J is missing 2 bases, with 6 bases of the junction outside any gene match. CDR1 and CDR2, looked up from the germline V gene (reference sequence), are GTSNPN and SVGIG. The CDR3 holds 14 amino acids from the cysteine to the phenylalanine. The sequence is cut down to CDR3 DNA, 42 bases in frame from base 1. Buffy coats from some 36 blood donors, supplied by the Finnish Red Cross blood service, were used as healthy controls. All TCR-sequenced material derived from peripheral blood: patient blood samples and healthy donor buffy coats. Peripheral blood mononuclear cells were isolated by Ficoll-Hypaque gradient centrifugation. For the healthy controls, CD4+ cells were obtained from buffy coats by magnetic purification. Genomic DNA was extracted using the Gentra Puregene Cell and Tissue kit, and a Qubit 2.0 fluorometer was used to quantify it.

The receptor's source is a human donor in good health. Sample: CD4+ T cells from blood buffy coats. The chain is encoded by TRBV30 joined to TRBJ2-5, with TRBD1 matching 9 junction bases. The CDR3 in this case is CAWRRDRVQETQYF. The DNA sequence reads TGTGCCTGGCGCCGGGACAGGGTACAAGAGACCCAGTACTTC.